A selection of T cell receptor beta chains follows, all from one sample in a study of glioma-infiltrating T cells. MiXCR, run by TCRdb on the multiplex PCR reads, gives a single entry per CDR3 protein. Of about 410,000 distinct CDR3 sequences listed, 41% are singletons. The material sequenced was glioma tissue, nonneoplastic brain tissue, or PBMCs (not recorded which). These receptor sequences come from a human donor with low-grade glioma or glioblastoma, undergoing nonglioma brain surgery, or in good health (not recorded which). The CDR3 runs from the conserved cysteine through the conserved F or W. D genes are given only for firm matches. Rows may omit the clone size; those that give it use once, few, many or a size class.

>TRBD2|TRBJ2-7|TRBV6-1|few
CATARLAGGLVYEQYF
TGTGCCACGGCCCGGCTAGCGGGAGGCTTAGTCTACGAGCAGTACTTC
>-|TRBJ2-3|TRBV4-3|few
CASSQDTSDTQYF
TGCGCCAGCAGCCAAGATACATCCGATACGCAGTATTTT
>-|TRBJ2-7|TRBV4-1|-
CASSQADAPYEQYF
TGCGCCAGCAGCCAAGCCGATGCGCCCTACGAGCAGTACTTC
>TRBD2|TRBJ2-1|TRBV28|many
CASTILAPASGNEQFF
TGTGCCAGCACCATTTTGGCCCCGGCTAGCGGCAATGAGCAGTTCTTC
>TRBD2|TRBJ2-7|TRBV28|few
CATGLAGAYEQYF
TGTGCCACTGGACTAGCGGGGGCCTACGAGCAGTACTTC
>-|TRBJ1-5|TRBV28|-
CASNYLQGYSNQPQHF
TGTGCCAGCAACTATCTGCAGGGTTATAGCAATCAGCCCCAGCATTTT
>TRBD1|TRBJ2-1|TRBV28|many
CASSLGQGRTHEQFF
TGTGCCAGCAGTTTGGGACAGGGCCGTACCCATGAGCAGTTCTTC
>TRBD2|TRBJ2-3|TRBV7-2|few
CASSFTSGRGNTQYF
TGTGCCAGCAGCTTCACTAGCGGTAGAGGGAATACGCAGTATTTT
>-|TRBJ2-3|TRBV19|few
CASSFWEARDTQYF
TGTGCCAGTAGTTTCTGGGAAGCCCGAGATACGCAGTATTTT
>-|TRBJ2-7|TRBV6-2/TRBV6-3|many
CASSYRDDRSYEQYF
TGTGCCAGCAGTTATCGGGACGATAGATCCTACGAGCAGTACTTC
>-|TRBJ2-7|TRBV20-1|few
CSARDLRVSSSYEQYF
TGCAGTGCTAGAGACCTCCGGGTCTCGAGCTCCTACGAGCAGTACTTC
>-|TRBJ2-7|TRBV14|-
CASSLRTAPSYEQYF
TGTGCCAGCAGCCTCCGGACCGCGCCCTCCTACGAGCAGTACTTC
>-|TRBJ2-7|TRBV20-1|-
CSAMEIGLSYEQYF
TGCAGTGCCATGGAGATCGGGCTCTCCTACGAGCAGTACTTC
>TRBD2|TRBJ2-5|TRBV27|many
CASSPKWTSVETQYF
TGTGCCAGCAGTCCCAAGTGGACTAGCGTCGAGACCCAGTACTTC
>TRBD2|TRBJ2-7|TRBV7-2|few
CASSLLSSGTYEQYF
TGTGCCAGCAGCTTACTATCTAGCGGAACCTACGAGCAGTACTTC
>-|TRBJ1-1|TRBV25-1|many
CASSLAGAEAFF
TGTGCCAGCAGCCTAGCCGGGGCAGAAGCTTTCTTT
>-|TRBJ1-1|TRBV11-2|few
CASSRPQGLYTEAFF
TGTGCCAGCAGCCGACCACAGGGTCTGTACACTGAAGCTTTCTTT
>-|TRBJ2-1|TRBV6-1|many
CASSPLGFYNEQFF
TGTGCCAGCAGCCCGCTGGGATTCTACAATGAGCAGTTCTTC
>-|TRBJ1-3|TRBV18|-
CASSPPSKTGNTIYF
TGTGCCAGCTCACCTCCCTCGAAAACCGGAAACACCATATATTTT
>-|TRBJ1-2|TRBV12-3/TRBV12-4|-
CASSFGGAANYGYTF
TGTGCCAGCAGTTTCGGGGGTGCGGCGAACTATGGCTACACCTTC
>TRBD2|TRBJ2-3|TRBV10-3|-
CAISESTSGRGTDTQYF
TGTGCCATCAGTGAGTCGACTAGCGGGAGGGGCACAGATACGCAGTATTTT
>TRBD1|TRBJ1-2|TRBV20-1|-
CSAGTGGGYTF
TGCAGTGCCGGGACAGGGGGTGGCTACACCTTC
>-|TRBJ2-6|TRBV4-1|-
CASSQEAASGANVLTF
TGCGCCAGCAGCCAAGAAGCAGCCTCTGGGGCCAACGTCCTGACTTTC
>-|TRBJ1-1|TRBV7-2|few
CASSLLGRNTEAFF
TGTGCCAGCAGCTTACTGGGGAGGAACACTGAAGCTTTCTTT
>-|TRBJ2-7|TRBV20-1|few
CSALQENYEQYF
TGCAGTGCTTTACAGGAGAACTACGAGCAGTACTTC
>-|TRBJ1-2|TRBV10-3|-
CAISDTLNYGYTF
TGTGCCATCAGTGACACTCTAAACTATGGCTACACCTTC
>-|TRBJ2-1|TRBV7-2|-
CASGLVRGSYNEQFF
TGTGCCAGCGGCTTAGTCAGGGGCTCCTACAATGAGCAGTTCTTC
>-|TRBJ1-3|TRBV29-1|-
CSVRQFSGNTIYF
TGCAGCGTTAGACAGTTCTCTGGAAACACCATATATTTT
>-|TRBJ2-1|TRBV4-3|-
CASSQNRRERSNEQVF
TGCGCCAGCAGCCAAAATCGGAGGGAGAGGTCTAATGAGCAGGTCTTC
>-|TRBJ1-1|TRBV4-1|few
CASSQVGGIGTEAFF
TGCGCCAGCAGCCAAGTTGGGGGGATTGGAACTGAAGCTTTCTTT
>TRBD1|TRBJ2-7|TRBV6-6|-
CASSSTGTASYEEHF
TGTGCCAGCAGCAGTACCGGGACAGCCTCCTACGAGGAGCACTTC
>-|TRBJ1-2|TRBV6-1|many
CASSDREYGYTF
TGTGCCAGCAGTGACAGGGAGTATGGCTACACCTTC
>TRBD1|TRBJ2-5|TRBV27|many
CASSLRTGTLQETQYF
TGTGCCAGCAGTTTACGGACAGGGACACTCCAAGAGACCCAGTACTTC
>-|TRBJ1-2|TRBV7-9|few
CASSLLRGNGTYGYTF
TGTGCCAGCAGCTTACTGAGGGGGAACGGAACCTATGGCTACACCTTC
>TRBD1|TRBJ2-7|TRBV7-2|-
CASSLVGTASSYEQYF
TGTGCCAGCAGCCTAGTTGGGACAGCTAGCTCCTACGAGCAGTACTTC
>TRBD2|TRBJ2-2|TRBV4-1|-
CASSPRTSVNTGEPFF
TGCGCCAGCAGCCCTAGGACTAGCGTGAACACCGGGGAGCCGTTTTTT
>TRBD1|TRBJ1-2|TRBV19|few
CASRLTGGSYGYTF
TGTGCCAGTAGACTTACAGGGGGCTCCTATGGCTACACCTTC
>TRBD2|TRBJ2-1|TRBV20-1|few
CSGTSGNRYNEQFF
TGCAGTGGGACTAGCGGGAACAGATACAATGAGCAGTTCTTC
>-|TRBJ2-1|TRBV27|-
CASTWGERTYNEQFF
TGTGCCAGCACCTGGGGGGAGAGGACCTACAATGAGCAGTTCTTC
>TRBD1|TRBJ2-2|TRBV19|-
CASMRDRETGELFF
TGTGCCAGTATGCGGGACAGGGAGACCGGGGAGCTGTTTTTT
>-|TRBJ1-2|TRBV27|-
CASSLRGAGYSYTF
TGTGCCAGCAGTTTAAGAGGGGCAGGGTATAGCTACACCTTC
>TRBD2|TRBJ2-7|TRBV18|-
CASSGDYSGEQYF
TGTGCCAGCTCAGGGGACTATTCGGGCGAGCAGTACTTC
>TRBD1|TRBJ1-2|TRBV6-2/TRBV6-3|few
CASSYRRGSGYTF
TGTGCCAGCAGTTACCGCAGGGGGTCCGGCTACACCTTC
>-|TRBJ2-7|TRBV6-2/TRBV6-3|-
CASRSGQTYEQYF
TGTGCCAGCAGGTCGGGACAAACCTACGAGCAGTACTTC
>-|TRBJ1-3|TRBV7-9|once
CASSSMYTDSGNTIYF
TGTGCCAGCAGCTCCATGTACACAGACTCTGGAAACACCATATATTTT
>TRBD1|TRBJ2-5|TRBV7-8|-
CASSFGQGTRETQYF
TGTGCCAGCAGCTTTGGACAGGGGACGCGTGAGACCCAGTACTTC
>TRBD2|TRBJ2-4|TRBV6-1|many
CASSEFLAGDNIQYF
TGTGCCAGCAGTGAATTCCTAGCGGGCGATAACATTCAGTACTTC
>-|TRBJ2-7|TRBV7-9|few
CASSLGLNEQYF
TGTGCCAGCAGTCTAGGACTTAACGAGCAGTACTTC
>TRBD2|TRBJ2-3|TRBV6-1|many
CASRRTSGSADTQYF
TGTGCCAGCAGAAGGACTAGCGGGAGTGCAGATACGCAGTATTTT
>-|TRBJ2-2|TRBV4-2|-
CASSPPGRTGELFF
TGTGCCAGCAGCCCCCCCGGGCGCACCGGGGAGCTGTTTTTT
>TRBD2|TRBJ2-5|TRBV6-2/TRBV6-3|many
CASSKLGTSGDETQYF
TGTGCCAGCTCGAAACTTGGGACTAGCGGCGATGAGACCCAGTACTTC
>-|TRBJ1-5|TRBV20-1|-
CSARNPARTGNQPQHF
TGCAGTGCTAGAAACCCAGCGCGGACAGGCAATCAGCCCCAGCATTTT
>TRBD2|TRBJ2-5|TRBV20-1|-
CSAQGVLARQETQYF
TGCAGTGCCCAAGGGGTACTAGCGCGCCAAGAGACCCAGTACTTC
>-|TRBJ1-1|TRBV20-1|many
CSAREVGQGGTEAFF
TGCAGTGCTAGAGAGGTGGGGCAGGGCGGCACTGAAGCTTTCTTT
>-|TRBJ2-7|TRBV7-3|-
CTSSLSGNGYEQYF
TGTACCAGCAGCTTATCCGGGAATGGGTACGAGCAGTACTTC
>TRBD1|TRBJ2-7|TRBV27|-
CATTPGTGGVRYEQYF
TGTGCCACTACACCCGGGACAGGGGGCGTAAGGTACGAGCAGTACTTC
>TRBD1|TRBJ2-1|TRBV7-4|-
CASSLGPRTGGYFYEQFF
TGTGCCAGCAGCTTAGGGCCCCGGACAGGGGGGTATTTCTATGAGCAGTTCTTC
>TRBD1|TRBJ2-1|TRBV6-2/TRBV6-3|many
CASSYNRGRDNEQFF
TGTGCCAGCAGTTACAACAGGGGAAGGGACAATGAGCAGTTCTTC
>-|TRBJ2-3|TRBV12-3/TRBV12-4|-
CASSSGLRGDTQYF
TGTGCCAGCAGTTCGGGACTCCGGGGAGATACGCAGTATTTT
>TRBD2|TRBJ2-1|TRBV7-9|-
CASSLGGLATEQFF
TGTGCCAGCAGCTTAGGGGGACTAGCGACCGAGCAGTTCTTC